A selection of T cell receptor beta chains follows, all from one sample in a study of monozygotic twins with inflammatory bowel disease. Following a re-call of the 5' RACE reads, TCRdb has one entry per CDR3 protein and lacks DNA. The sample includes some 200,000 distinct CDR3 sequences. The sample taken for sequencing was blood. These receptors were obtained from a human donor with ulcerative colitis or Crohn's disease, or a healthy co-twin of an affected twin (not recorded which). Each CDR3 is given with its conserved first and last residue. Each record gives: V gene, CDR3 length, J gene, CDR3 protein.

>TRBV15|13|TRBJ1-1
CATSRGLDTEAFF
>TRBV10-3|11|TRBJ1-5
CAPRVNQPQHF
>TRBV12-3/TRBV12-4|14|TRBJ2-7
CASSHSTGTYEQYF
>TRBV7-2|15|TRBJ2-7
CASSVTGTDLYEQYF
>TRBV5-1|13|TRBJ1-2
CASSLPAASGYTF
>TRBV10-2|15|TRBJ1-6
CASSDAGVGHSPLHF
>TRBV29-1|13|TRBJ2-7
CSVEVLGSRQQYF
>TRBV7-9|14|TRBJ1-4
CASSSQGPNEKLFF
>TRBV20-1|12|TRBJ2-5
CSARNTQETQYF
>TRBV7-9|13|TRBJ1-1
CASSSQARAEAFF
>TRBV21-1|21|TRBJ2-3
CASSNILTRNVPFKMTDTQYF
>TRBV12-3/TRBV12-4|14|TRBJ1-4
CASSAGTGVEKLFF
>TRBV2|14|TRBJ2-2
CASRPGLGPGELFF
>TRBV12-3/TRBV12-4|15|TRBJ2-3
CASSLTRGGRDTQYF
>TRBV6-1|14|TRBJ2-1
CASKELALGNEQFF
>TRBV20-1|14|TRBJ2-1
CSARDRDYYNEQFF
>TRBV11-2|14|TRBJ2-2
CASSLVRATGELFF
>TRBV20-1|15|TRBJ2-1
CSANGGSGGANEQFF
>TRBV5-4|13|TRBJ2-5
CASSSMKQETQYF
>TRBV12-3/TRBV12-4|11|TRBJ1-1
CASSLRIEAFF
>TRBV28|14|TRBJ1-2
CASSTRQGWRGYTF
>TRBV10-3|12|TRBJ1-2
CAISGGQYGYTF
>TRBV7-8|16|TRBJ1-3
CASSLGPYFSGNTIYF
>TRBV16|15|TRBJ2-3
CASSQLSGSTDTQYF
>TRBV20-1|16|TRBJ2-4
CSSRPTIGGAKNIQYF
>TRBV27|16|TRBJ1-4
CASSLRLRGRTEKLFF
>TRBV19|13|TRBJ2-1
CASSRDEYNEQFF
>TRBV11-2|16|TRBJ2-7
CASSSHPGQGAREQYF
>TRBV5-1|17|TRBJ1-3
CASSLGRDRVSGNTIYF
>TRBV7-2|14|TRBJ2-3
CASSLDILANTQYF
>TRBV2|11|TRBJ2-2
CASLSGGELFF
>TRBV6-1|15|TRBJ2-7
CATLDGTGVSYEQYF
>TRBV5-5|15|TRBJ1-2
CASSPEIRGASGYTF
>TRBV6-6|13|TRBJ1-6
CASSTGENSPLHF
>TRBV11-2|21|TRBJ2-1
CASSSSVYAGLAGILGDEQFF
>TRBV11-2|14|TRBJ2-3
CASSSGIFTDTQYF
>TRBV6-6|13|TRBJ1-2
CASSPREGDGYTF
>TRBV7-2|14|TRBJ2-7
CASSLGTSFYEQYF
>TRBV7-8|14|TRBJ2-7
CASSFPGISYEQYF
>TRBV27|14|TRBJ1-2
CASSPGQINYGYTF
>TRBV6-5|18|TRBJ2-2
CASSYPQGRKPNTGELFF
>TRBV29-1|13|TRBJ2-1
CSVETGEYNEQFF
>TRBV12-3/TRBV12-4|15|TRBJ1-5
CASRGMGSSNQPQHF
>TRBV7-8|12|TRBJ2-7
CASSFGDYEQYF
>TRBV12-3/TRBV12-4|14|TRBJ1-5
CASRGQASNQPQHF
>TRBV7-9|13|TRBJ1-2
CASSAQGGYGYTF
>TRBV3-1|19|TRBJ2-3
CASSQDPPPSGGGPDTQYF
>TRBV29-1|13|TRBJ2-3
CSVKGAGADTQYF
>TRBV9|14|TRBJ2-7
CASSVSAGVYEQYF
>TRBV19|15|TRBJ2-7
CASIFPQPRGYEQYF
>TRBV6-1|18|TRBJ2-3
CASKPQPRTGVSTDTQYF
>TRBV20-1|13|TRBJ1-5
CSASDQPNQPQHF